This T cell receptor beta chain was captured in a study of cytomegalovirus exposure and HLA in healthy donors. Germline CDR1 SGHTA, CDR2 FQGNSA. CDR3 length equals 18 residues. V dropped 3 bases and J dropped 0; count of bases not matched to a gene: 8. With 60 Vbeta and 13 Jbeta primers, the PCR was carried out. Clones were read by immunoSEQ multiplex PCR, and TCRdb kept only the in-frame ones, dropping some. The sample records about 190,000 clones, more than 75% being singletons. Sequencing used PBMCs. This clonotype was sampled from a woman between 50 and 59 years old in good health and CMV-seronegative. This chain uses TRBV7-2 with TRBJ2-3, with 11 bases identical to TRBD2. The CDR3 is CASSFPRLAGSSTDTQYF. The CDR3 DNA sequence: TGTGCCAGCAGCTTTCCCCGACTAGCGGGAAGTAGCACAGATACGCAGTATTTT.